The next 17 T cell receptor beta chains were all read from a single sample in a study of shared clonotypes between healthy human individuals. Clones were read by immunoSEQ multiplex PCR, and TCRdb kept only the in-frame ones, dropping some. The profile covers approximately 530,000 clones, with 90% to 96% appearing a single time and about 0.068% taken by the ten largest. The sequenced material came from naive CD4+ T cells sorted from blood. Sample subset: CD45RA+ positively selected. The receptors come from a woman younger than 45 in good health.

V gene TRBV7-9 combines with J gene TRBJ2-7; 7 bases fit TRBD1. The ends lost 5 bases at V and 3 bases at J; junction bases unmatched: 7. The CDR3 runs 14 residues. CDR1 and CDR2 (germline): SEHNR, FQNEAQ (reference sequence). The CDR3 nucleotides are TGTGCCAGCAGCAGATCGGGACAGCTCTACGAGCAGTACTTC. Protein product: CASSRSGQLYEQYF.

CDR3 sequence reads: CASSLGSGDEQYF. The CDR3 DNA is TGTGCCAGCAGCTTAGGATCAGGGGACGAGCAGTACTTC. The chain recombines TRBV7-9 with TRBJ2-5; the D gene is possibly TRBD1 (6 bases). TRBJ2-7 matches the DNA end more closely, so the J call is doubtful. The CDR3 spans 13 residues. Germline CDR1 and CDR2: SEHNR and FQNEAQ (reference sequence).

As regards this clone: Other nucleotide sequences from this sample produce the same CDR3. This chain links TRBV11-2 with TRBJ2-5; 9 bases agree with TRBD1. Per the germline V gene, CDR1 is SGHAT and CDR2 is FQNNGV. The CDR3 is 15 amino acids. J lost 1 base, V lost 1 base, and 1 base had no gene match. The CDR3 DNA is TGTGCCAGCAGCTTAGGGACAGGGGCCCAAGAGACCCAGTACTTC. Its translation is CASSLGTGAQETQYF.

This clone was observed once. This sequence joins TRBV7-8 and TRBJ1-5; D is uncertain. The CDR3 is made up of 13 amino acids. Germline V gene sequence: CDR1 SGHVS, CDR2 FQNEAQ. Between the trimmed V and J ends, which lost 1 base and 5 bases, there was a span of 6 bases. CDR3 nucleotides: TGTGCCAGCAGCTTAGGAGGGTATCAGCCCCAGCATTTT. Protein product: CASSLGGYQPQHF.

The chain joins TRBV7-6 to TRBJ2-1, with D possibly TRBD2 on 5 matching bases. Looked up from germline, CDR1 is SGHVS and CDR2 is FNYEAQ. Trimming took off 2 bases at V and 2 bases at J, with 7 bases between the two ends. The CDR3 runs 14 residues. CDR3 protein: CASSLSSAYNEQFF. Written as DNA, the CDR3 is TGTGCCAGCAGCTTAAGTAGCGCCTACAATGAGCAGTTCTTC.

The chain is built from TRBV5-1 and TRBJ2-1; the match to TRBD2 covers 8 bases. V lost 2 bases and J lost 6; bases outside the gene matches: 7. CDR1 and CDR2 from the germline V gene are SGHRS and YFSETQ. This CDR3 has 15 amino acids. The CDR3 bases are TGCGCCAGCAGCTTCGACGGGAGGGCCTCCAATGAGCAGTTCTTC. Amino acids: CASSFDGRASNEQFF.

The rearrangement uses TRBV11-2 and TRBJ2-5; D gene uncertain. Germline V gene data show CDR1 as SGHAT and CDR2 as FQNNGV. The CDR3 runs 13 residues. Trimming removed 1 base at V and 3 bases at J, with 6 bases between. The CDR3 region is CASSLALKETQYF. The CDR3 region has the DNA TGTGCCAGCAGCTTAGCACTAAAAGAGACCCAGTACTTC.

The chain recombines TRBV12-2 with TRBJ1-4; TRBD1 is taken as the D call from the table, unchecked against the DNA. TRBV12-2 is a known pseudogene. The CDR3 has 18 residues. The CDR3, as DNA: TGTGCAAGTCGCTTAGACGCTGTAAGGCAGGGGGCTAATGAAAAACTGTTTTTT. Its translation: CASRLDAVRQGANEKLFF.

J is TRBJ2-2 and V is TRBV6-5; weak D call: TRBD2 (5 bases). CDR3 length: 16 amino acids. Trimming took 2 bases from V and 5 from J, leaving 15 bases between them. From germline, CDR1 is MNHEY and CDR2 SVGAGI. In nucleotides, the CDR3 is TGTGCCAGCAGTTACCAAGCCCCTCCGGGGACCGGGGAGCTGTTTTTT. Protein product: CASSYQAPPGTGELFF.

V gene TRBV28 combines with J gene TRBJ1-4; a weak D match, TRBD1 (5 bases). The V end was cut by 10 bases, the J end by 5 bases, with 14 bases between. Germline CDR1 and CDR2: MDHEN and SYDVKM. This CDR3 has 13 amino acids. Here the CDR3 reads CATLDSNNEKLFF. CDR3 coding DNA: TGTGCCACCCTCGACAGCAACAATGAAAAACTGTTTTTT.

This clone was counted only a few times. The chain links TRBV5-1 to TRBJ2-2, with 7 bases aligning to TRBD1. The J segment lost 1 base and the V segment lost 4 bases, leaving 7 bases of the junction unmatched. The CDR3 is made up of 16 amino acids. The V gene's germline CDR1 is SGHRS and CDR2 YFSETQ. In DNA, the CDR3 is TGCGCCAGCAGCCTAAGGGACAGCCGGAACACCGGGGAGCTGTTTTTT. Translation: CASSLRDSRNTGELFF.

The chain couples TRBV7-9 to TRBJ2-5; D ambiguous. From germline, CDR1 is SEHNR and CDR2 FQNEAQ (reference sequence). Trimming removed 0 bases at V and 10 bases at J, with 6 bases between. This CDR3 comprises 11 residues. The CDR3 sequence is CASSLAWDQYF. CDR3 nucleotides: TGTGCCAGCAGCTTAGCCTGGGACCAGTACTTC.

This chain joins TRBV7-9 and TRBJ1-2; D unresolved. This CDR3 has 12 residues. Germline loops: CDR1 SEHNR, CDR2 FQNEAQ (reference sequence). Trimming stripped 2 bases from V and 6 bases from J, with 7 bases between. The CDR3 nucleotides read TGTGCCAGCAGCTTACGAGAAAATGGCTACACCTTC. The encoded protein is CASSLRENGYTF. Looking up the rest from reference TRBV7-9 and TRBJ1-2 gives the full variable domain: DTGVSQNPRHKITKRGQNVTFRCDPISEHNRLYWYRQTLGQGPEFLTYFQNEAQLEKSRLLSDRFSAERPKGSFSTLEIQRTEQGDSAMYLCASSLRENGYTFGSGTRLTVV.

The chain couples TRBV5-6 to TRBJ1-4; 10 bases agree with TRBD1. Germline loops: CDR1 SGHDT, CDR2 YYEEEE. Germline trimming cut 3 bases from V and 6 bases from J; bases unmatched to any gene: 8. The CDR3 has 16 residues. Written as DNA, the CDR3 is TGTGCCAGCAGCTATAGACAGGGGGCGCCGGATGAAAAACTGTTTTTT. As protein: CASSYRQGAPDEKLFF.

CDR3 sequence reads: CASSSLGQAGLAGGSPNEQYF. As DNA, the CDR3 is TGTGCCAGCAGCAGTCTAGGCCAGGCGGGACTAGCGGGAGGAAGTCCAAACGAGCAGTACTTC. The V gene is TRBV13, the J gene TRBJ2-7, with 15 positions matching TRBD2. The V gene's germline CDR1 is PRHDT and CDR2 FYEKMQ (reference sequence). This CDR3 is built from 21 residues. V shed 5 bases, J shed 5 bases, and the junction held 22 bases outside the gene matches.

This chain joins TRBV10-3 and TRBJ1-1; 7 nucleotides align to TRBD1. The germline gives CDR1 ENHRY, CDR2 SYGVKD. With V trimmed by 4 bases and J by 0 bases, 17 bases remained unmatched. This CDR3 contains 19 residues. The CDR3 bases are TGTGCCATCAGTGCGCAGCACGGGGGAGGGGGCACCATGAACACTGAAGCTTTCTTT. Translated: CAISAQHGGGGTMNTEAFF.

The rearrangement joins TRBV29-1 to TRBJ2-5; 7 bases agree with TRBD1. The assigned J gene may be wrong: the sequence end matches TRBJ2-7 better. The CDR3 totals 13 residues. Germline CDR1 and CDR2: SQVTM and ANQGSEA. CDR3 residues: CSAATGQSYEQYF. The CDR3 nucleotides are TGCAGCGCAGCCACGGGACAGTCTTACGAGCAGTACTTC.